Included here is one TCR beta chain sequence, with context. Produced via immunoSEQ multiplex PCR; TCRdb's table is partial and in-frame only. The sample has about 350,000 clones; roughly 87% are singletons. These data are taken from a study of blood T cell repertoires in COVID-19. About the study: Sample material is recorded as cDNA or gDNA derived from T cells, B-cell-depleted T cells, or PBMCs.

Adults between roughly 18 and 90 years of age took part from fewer than 30 US areas. Membership in each cohort depended on participant-reported clinical history. The CDR3 length is 14 residues. CDR1 MNHEY and CDR2 SMNVEV come from the germline V gene (reference sequence). V was cut by 6 bases and J by 0 bases, with 10 bases left in between. The source material was PBMCs or T cells enriched from blood (not recorded which). This sequence originates from a woman aged 25 to 39 who had recovered from COVID-19. The chain links TRBV27 to TRBJ2-3; TRBD1 might be the D (5 bases). CDR3 DNA sequence: TGTGCCAGCAGCAGGGTCTCTAGCACAGATACGCAGTATTTT. Encoded protein: CASSRVSSTDTQYF.